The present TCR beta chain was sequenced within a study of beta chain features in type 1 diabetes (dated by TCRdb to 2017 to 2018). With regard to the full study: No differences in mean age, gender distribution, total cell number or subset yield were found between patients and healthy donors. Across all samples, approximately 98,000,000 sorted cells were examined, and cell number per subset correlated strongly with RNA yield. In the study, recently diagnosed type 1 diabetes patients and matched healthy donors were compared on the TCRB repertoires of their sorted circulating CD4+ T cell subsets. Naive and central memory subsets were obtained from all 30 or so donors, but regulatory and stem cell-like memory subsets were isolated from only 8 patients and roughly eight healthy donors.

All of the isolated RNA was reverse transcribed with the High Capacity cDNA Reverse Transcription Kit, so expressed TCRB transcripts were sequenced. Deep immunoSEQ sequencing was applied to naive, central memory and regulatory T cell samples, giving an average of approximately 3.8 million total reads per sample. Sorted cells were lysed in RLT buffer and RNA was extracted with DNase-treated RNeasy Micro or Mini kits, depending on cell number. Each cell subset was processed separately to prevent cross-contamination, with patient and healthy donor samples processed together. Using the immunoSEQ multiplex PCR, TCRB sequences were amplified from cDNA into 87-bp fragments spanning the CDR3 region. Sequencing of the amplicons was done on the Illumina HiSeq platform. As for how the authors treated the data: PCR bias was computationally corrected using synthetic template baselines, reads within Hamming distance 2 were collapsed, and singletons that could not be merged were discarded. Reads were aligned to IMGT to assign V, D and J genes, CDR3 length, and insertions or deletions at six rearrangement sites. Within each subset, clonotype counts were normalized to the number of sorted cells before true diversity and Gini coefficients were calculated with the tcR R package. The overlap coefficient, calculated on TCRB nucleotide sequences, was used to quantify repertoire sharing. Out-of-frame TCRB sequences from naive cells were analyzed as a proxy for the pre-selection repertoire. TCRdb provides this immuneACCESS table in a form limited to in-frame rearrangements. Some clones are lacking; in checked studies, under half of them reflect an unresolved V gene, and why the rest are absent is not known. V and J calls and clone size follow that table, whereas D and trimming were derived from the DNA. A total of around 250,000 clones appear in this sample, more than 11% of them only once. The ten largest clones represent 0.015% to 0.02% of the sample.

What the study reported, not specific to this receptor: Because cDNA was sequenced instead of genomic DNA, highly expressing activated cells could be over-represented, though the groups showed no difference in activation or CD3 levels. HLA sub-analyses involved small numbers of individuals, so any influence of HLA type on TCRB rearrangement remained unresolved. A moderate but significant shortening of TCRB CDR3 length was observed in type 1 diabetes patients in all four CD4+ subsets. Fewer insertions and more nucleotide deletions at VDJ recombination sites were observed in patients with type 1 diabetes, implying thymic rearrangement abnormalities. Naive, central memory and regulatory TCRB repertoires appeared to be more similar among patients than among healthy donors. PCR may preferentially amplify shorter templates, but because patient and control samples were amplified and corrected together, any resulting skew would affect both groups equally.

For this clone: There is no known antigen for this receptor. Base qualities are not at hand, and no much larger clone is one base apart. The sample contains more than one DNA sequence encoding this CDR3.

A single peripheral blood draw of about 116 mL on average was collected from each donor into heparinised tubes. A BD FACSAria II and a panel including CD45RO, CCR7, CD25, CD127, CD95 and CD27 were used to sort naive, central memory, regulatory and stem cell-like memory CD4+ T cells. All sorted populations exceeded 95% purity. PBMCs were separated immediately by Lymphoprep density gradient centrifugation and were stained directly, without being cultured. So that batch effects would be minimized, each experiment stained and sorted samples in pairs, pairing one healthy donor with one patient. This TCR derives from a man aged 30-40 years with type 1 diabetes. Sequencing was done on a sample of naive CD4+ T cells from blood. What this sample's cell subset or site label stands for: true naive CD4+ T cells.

The CDR3: CASSSGTGAYNEQFF. The DNA sequence is given as TGCGCCAGCAGCTCGGGGACAGGGGCATACAATGAGCAGTTCTTC. The chain joins TRBV5-1 to TRBJ2-1, with 10 bases matching TRBD1. For this chain, trimming is 3 bases at the V end and 4 bases at the J end, and the number of junction bases without a gene match is 4. The CDR3 starts with the cysteine, ends with the phenylalanine, and has 15 residues. The read is trimmed to its CDR3 DNA, 45 bases read in frame from base 1. The germline V gene supplies CDR1 SGHRS and CDR2 YFSETQ. The CDR3, completed at both ends by the reference TRBV5-1 and TRBJ2-1 genes, gives the full variable domain KAGVTQTPRYLIKTRGQQVTLSCSPISGHRSVSWYQQTPGQGLQFLFEYFSETQRNKGNFPGRFSGRQFSNSRSEMNVSTLELGDSALYLCASSSGTGAYNEQFFGPGTRLTVL.